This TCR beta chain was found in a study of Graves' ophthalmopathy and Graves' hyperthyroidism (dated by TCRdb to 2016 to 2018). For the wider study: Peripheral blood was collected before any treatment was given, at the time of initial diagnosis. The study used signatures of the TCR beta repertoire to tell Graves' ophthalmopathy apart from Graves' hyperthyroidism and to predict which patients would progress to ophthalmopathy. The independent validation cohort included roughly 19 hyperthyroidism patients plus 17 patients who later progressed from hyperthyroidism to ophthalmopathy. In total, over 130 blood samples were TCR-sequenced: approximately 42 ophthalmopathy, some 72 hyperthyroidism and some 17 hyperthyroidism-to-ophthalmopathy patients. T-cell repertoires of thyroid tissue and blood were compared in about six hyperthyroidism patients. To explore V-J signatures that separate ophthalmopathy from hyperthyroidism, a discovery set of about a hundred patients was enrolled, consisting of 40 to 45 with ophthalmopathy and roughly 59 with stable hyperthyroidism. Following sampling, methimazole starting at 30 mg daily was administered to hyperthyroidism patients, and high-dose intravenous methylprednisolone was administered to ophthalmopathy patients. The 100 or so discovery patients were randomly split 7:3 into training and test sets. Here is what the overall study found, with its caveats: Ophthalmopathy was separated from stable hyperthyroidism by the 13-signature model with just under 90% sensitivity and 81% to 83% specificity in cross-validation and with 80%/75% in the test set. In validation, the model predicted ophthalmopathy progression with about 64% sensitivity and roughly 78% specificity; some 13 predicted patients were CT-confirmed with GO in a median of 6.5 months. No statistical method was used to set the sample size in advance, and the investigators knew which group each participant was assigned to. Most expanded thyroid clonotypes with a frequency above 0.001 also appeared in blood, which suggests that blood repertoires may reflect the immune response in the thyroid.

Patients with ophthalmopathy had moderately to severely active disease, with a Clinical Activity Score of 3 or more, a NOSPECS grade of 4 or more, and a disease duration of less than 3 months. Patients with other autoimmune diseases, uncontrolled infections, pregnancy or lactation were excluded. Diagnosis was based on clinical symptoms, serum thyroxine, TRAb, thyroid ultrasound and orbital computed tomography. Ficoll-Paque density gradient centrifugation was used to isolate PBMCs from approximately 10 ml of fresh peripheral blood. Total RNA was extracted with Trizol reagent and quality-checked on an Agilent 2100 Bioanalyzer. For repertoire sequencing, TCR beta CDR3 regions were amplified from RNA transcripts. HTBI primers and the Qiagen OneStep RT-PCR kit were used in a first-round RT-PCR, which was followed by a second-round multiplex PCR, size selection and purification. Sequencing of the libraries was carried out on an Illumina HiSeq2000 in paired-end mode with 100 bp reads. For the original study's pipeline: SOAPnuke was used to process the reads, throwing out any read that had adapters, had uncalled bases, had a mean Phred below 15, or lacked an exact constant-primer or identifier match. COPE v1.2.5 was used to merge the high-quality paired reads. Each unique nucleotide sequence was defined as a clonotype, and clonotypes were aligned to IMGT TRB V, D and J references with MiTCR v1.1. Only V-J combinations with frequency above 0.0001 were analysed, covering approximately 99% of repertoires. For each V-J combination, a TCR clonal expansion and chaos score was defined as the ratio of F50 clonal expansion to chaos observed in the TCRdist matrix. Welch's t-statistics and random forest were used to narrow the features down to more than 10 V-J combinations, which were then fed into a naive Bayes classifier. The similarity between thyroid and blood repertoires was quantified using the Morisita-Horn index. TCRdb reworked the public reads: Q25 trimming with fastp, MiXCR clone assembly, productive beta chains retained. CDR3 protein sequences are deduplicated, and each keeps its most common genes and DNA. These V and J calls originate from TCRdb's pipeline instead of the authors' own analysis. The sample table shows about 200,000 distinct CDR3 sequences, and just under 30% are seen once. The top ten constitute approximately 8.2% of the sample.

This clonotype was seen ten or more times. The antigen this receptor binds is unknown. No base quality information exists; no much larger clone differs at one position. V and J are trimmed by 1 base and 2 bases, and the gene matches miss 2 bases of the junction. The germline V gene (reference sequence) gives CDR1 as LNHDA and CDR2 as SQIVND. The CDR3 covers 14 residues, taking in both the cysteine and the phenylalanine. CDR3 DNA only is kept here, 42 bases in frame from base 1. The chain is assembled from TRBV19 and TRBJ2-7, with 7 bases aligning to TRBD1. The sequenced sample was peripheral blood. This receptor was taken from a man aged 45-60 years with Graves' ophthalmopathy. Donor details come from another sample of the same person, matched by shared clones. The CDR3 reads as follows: CASSIGGGPYEQYF. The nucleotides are TGTGCCAGTAGTATAGGAGGGGGCCCCTACGAGCAGTACTTC.